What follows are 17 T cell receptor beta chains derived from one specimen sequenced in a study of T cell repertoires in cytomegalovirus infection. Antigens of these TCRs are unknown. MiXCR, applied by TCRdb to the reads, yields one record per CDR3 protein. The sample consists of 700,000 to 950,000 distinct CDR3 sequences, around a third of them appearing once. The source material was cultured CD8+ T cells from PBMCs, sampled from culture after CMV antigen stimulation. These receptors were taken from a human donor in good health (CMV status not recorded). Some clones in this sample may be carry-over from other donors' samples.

CDR3 amino acids: CASGIRDSGNTIYF. CDR3 DNA sequence: TGTGCTAGTGGTATTCGGGACTCCGGAAACACCATATATTTT. V and J are TRBV12-5 and TRBJ1-3; TRBD1 might be the D (5 bases). The V gene lost 5 bases and the J gene lost 4 bases, with 12 bases spanning the gap. The CDR3 is made up of 14 amino acids. From germline, CDR1 is LGHNT and CDR2 FRNRAP.

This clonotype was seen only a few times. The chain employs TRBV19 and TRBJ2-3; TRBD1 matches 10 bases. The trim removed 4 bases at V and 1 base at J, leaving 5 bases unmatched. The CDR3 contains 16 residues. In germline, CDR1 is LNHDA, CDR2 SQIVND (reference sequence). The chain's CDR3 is CASSTDGTGGTDTQYF. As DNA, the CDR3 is TGTGCCAGTAGTACCGACGGGACAGGGGGCACAGATACGCAGTATTTT. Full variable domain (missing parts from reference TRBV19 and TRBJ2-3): DGGITQSPKYLFRKEGQNVTLSCEQNLNHDAMYWYRQDPGQGLRLIYYSQIVNDFQKGDIAEGYSVSREKKESFPLTVTSAQKNPTAFYLCASSTDGTGGTDTQYFGPGTRLTVL.

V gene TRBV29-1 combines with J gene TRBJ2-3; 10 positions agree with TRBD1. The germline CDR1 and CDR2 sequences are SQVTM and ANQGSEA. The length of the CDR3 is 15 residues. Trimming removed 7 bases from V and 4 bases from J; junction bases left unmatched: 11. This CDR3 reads CSGILGQGGADTQYF. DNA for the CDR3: TGCAGCGGGATACTTGGACAGGGGGGGGCAGATACGCAGTATTTT.

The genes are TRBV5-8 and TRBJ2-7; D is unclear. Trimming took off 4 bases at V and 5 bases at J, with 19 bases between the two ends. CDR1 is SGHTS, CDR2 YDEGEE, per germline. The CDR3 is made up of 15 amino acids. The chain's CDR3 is CASSLLEERTHEQYV. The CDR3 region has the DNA TGTGCCAGCAGCCTCCTCGAGGAGCGTACCCACGAGCAGTACGTC.

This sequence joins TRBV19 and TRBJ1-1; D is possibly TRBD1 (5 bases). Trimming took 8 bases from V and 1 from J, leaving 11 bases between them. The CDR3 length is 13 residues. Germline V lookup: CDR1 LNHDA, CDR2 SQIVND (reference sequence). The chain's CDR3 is CASGPTENTEAFF. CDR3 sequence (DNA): TGTGCCAGTGGACCGACAGAGAACACTGAAGCTTTCTTT.

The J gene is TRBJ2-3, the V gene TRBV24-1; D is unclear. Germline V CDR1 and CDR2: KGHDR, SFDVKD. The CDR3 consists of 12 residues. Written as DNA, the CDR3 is TGTGCTGTTCAACCTCAGTCAGATACGCAGTATTTT. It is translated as CAVQPQSDTQYF.

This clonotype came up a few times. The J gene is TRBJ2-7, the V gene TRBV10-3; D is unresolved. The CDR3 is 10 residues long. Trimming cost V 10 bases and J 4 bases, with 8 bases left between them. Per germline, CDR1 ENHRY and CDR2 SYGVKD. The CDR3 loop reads CATGSYEQYF. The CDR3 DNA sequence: TGTGCCACCGGATCGTACGAGCAGTACTTC.

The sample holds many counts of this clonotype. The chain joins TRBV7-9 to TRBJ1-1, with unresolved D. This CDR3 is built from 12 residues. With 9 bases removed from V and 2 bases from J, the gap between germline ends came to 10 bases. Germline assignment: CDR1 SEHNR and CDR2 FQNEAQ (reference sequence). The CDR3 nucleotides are TGTGCCAGTCGAAGGACCAACACTGAAGCTTTCTTT. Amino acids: CASRRTNTEAFF.

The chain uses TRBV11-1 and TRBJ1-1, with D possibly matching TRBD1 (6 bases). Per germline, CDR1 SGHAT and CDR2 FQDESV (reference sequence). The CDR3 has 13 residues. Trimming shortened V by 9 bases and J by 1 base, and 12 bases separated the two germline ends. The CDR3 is CASWGQPNTEAFF. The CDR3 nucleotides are TGTGCCAGTTGGGGGCAGCCGAACACTGAAGCTTTCTTT.

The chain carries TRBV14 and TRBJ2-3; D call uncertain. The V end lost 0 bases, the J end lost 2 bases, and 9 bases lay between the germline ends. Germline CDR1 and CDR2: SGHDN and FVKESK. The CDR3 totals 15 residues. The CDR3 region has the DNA TGTGCCAGCAGCCAAGAGAGGTCCTCCACAGATACGCAGTATTTT. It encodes CASSQERSSTDTQYF.

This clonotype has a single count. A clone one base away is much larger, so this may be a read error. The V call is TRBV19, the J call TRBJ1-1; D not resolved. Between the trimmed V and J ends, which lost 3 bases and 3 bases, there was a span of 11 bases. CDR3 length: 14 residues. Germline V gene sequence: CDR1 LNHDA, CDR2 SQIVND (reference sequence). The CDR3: CASSIGLVHTEAFF. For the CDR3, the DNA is TGTGCCAGTAGTATCGGGCTGGTACACACTGAAGCTTTCTTT. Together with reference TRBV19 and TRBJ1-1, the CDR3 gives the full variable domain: DGGITQSPKYLFRKEGQNVTLSCEQNLNHDAMYWYRQDPGQGLRLIYYSQIVNDFQKGDIAEGYSVSREKKESFPLTVTSAQKNPTAFYLCASSIGLVHTEAFFGQGTRLTVV.

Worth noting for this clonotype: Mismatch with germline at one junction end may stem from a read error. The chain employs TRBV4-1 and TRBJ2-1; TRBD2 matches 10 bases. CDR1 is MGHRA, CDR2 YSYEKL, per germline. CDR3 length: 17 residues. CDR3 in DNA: TGCACCAGCAGCCATAAAACTAGCGGGGTAAATTACAATGAGCAGTTCTTC. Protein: CTSSHKTSGVNYNEQFF.

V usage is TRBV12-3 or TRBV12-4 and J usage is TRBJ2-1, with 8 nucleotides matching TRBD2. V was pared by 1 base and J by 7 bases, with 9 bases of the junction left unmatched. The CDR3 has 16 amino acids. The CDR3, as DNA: TGTGCCAGCAGTTTAGTGACGGGGGGGCCCTTAAATGAGCAGTTCTTC. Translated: CASSLVTGGPLNEQFF.

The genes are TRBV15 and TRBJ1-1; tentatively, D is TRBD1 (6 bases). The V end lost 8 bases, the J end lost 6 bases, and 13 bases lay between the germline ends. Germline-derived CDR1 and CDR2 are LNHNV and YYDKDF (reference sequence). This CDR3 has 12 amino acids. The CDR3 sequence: CATRAGAAEAFF. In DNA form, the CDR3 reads TGTGCCACCCGAGCAGGGGCTGCTGAAGCTTTCTTT.

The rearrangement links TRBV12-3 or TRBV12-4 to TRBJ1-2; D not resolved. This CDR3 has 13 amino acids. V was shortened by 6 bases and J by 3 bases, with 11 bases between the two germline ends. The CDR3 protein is CASSGLKYYGYTF. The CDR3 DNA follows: TGTGCCAGCAGCGGCTTAAAGTACTATGGCTACACCTTC.

In DNA form, the CDR3 reads TGTGCCAGCAGTTACGGGACTAGGGGCGAGACCCAGTACTTC. Its translation: CASSYGTRGETQYF. This chain joins TRBV27 and TRBJ2-5; TRBD2 matches 8 bases. Losses at the gene ends were 4 bases for V and 5 bases for J; bases not matched to a gene: 6. Germline CDR1 reads MNHEY; CDR2 reads SMNVEV (reference sequence). The CDR3 extends over 14 amino acids.

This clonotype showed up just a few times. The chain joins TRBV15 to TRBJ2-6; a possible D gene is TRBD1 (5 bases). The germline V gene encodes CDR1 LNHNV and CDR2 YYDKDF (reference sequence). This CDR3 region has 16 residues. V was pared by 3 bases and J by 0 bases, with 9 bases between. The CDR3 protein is CATSRTASSGANVLTF. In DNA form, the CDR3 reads TGTGCCACCAGCAGGACAGCTTCCTCTGGGGCCAACGTCCTGACTTTC.